The rows below give T cell receptor beta chains drawn from one sample of a study of blood T cell repertoires in COVID-19. Repertoires were generated with immunoSEQ multiplex PCR, while TCRdb's copy carries only in-frame clones and drops some. The data show 200,000 to 250,000 clones, 85% to 90% seen once. What was sequenced was PBMCs or T cells enriched from blood (not recorded which). The origin of the receptors is a woman aged 45-65 years with acute COVID-19. Each CDR3 is given without its conserved first and last residue.

v_call	j_call	cdr3_aa
TRBV2	TRBJ2-3	ASSVERGGTDTQY
TRBV7-2	TRBJ2-3	ASSLGPTTDTQY
TRBV7-3	TRBJ2-5	ASSSGVETQY
TRBV6-5	TRBJ1-4	ASSYTGLLNEKLF
TRBV7-3	TRBJ1-2	ASSPHGDNRVPGYT
TRBV5-4	TRBJ2-5	ASSAGLAGRETQY
TRBV7-8	TRBJ1-5	ASSPNRLVNQPQH
TRBV11-2	TRBJ2-5	ASSLRTGQETQY
TRBV18	TRBJ1-1	ASSPPRGSQNTEAF
TRBV9	TRBJ1-5	ASSPLPDQPQH
TRBV7-9	TRBJ2-2	ASSGNTGTGELF
TRBV6-5	TRBJ2-2	ASNLAGPHTGELF
TRBV28	TRBJ2-3	ASTLAGEKDTQY
TRBV6-5	TRBJ1-4	ASSYGGVANEKLF
TRBV28	TRBJ2-7	ASGPGQGAHEQY
TRBV28	TRBJ1-2	ASSAALRRYT
TRBV28	TRBJ1-2	ASSLPGVRVLYGYT
TRBV5-4	TRBJ2-5	ASRPQGQETQY
TRBV7-3	TRBJ2-5	ASSQGPGTGQETQY
TRBV6-2/TRBV6-3	TRBJ2-7	ASSHGDREAY
TRBV7-2	TRBJ1-6	ASSSTRDILRSPLH
TRBV4-3	TRBJ1-2	ASSQGFGENYGYT
TRBV6-5	TRBJ2-7	ASISLGEGTYEQY
TRBV6-1	TRBJ2-7	ASSDTSGIYEQY